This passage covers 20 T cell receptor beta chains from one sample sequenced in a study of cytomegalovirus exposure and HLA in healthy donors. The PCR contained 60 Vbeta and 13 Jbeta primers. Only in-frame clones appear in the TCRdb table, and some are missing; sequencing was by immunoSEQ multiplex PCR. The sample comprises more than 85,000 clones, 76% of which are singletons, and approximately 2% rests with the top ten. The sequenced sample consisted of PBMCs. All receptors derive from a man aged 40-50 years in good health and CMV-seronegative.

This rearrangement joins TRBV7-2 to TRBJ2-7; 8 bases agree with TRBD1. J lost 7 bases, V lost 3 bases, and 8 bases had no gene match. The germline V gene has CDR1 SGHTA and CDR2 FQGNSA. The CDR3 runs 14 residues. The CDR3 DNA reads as TGTGCCAGCAGCTTGGATCGGACAGGGCGGGAGCAGTACTTC. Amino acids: CASSLDRTGREQYF.

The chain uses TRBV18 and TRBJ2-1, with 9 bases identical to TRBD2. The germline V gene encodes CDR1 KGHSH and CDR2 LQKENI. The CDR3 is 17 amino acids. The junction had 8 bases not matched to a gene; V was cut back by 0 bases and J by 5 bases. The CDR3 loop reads CASSPPTLAGPNNEQFF. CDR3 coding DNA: TGTGCCAGCTCACCACCCACTCTAGCGGGACCTAACAATGAGCAGTTCTTC. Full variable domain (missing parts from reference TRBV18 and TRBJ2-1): NAGVMQNPRHLVRRRGQEARLRCSPMKGHSHVYWYRQLPEEGLKFMVYLQKENIIDESGMPKERFSAEFPKEGPSILRIQQVVRGDSAAYFCASSPPTLAGPNNEQFFGPGTRLTVL.

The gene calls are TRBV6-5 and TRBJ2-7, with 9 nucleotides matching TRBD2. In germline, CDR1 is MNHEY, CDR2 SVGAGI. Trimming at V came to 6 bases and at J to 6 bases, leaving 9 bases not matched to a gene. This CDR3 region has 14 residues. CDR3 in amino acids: CASRSGSSGAEQYF. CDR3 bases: TGTGCCAGCAGAAGTGGGTCTAGCGGGGCCGAGCAGTACTTC.

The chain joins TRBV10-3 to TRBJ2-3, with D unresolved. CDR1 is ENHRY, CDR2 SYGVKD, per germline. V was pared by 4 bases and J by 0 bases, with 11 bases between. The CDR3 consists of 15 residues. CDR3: CAISAPQISTDTQYF. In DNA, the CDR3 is TGTGCCATCAGTGCCCCCCAGATTAGCACAGATACGCAGTATTTT.

The CDR3 spells CASSFRTEGTDTQYF. The CDR3 DNA reads TGCGCCAGCAGCTTCAGGACGGAGGGCACAGATACGCAGTATTTT. V is TRBV5-1 and J is TRBJ2-3, with D perhaps matching TRBD2 (5 bases). The germline gives CDR1 SGHRS, CDR2 YFSETQ. V dropped 2 bases and J dropped 1 base, with 11 bases sitting between them. The CDR3 spans 15 residues.

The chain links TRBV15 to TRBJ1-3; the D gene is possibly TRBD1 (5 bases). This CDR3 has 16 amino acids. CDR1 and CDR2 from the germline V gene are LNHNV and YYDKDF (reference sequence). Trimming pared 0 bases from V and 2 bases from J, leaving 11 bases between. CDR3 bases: TGTGCCACCAGCAGAGAGGTAGCGGGGGCTGGAAACACCATATATTTT. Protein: CATSREVAGAGNTIYF.

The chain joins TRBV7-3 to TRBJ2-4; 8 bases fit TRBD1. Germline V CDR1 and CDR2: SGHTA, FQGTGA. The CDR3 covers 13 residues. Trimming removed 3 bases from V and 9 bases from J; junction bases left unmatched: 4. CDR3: CASSLTGAGIQYF. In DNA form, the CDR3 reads TGTGCCAGCAGCTTGACAGGGGCGGGCATTCAGTACTTC.

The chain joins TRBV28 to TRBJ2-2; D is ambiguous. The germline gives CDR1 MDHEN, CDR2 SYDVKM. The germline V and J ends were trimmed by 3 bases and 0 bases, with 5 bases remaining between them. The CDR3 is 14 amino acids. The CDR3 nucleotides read TGTGCCAGCAGTTTGCTATCGAACACCGGGGAGCTGTTTTTT. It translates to CASSLLSNTGELFF.

The CDR3 bases are TGTGCCAGCAGGGATTGGACGGGAGATGAAAAACTGTTTTTT. As protein: CASRDWTGDEKLFF. This rearrangement joins TRBV11-2 to TRBJ1-4; D gene unclear. Germline CDR1 SGHAT, CDR2 FQNNGV. V lost 6 bases and J 6 bases, leaving 14 bases between the germline ends. This CDR3 has 14 residues.

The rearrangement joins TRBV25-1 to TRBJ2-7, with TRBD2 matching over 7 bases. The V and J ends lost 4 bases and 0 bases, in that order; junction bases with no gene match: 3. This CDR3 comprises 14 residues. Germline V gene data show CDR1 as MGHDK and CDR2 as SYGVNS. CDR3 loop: CASSGDYGSYEQYF. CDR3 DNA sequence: TGTGCCAGCAGTGGGGACTACGGCTCCTACGAGCAGTACTTC.

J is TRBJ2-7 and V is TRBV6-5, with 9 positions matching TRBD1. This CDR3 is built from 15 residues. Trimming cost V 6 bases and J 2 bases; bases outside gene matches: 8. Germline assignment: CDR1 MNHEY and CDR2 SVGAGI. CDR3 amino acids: CASREQGAETYEQYF. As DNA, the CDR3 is TGTGCCAGCAGAGAACAGGGGGCGGAAACCTACGAGCAGTACTTC.

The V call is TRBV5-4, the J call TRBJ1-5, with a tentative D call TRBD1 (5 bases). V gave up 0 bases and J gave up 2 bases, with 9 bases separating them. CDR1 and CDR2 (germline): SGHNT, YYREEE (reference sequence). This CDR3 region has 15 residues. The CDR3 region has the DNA TGTGCCAGCAGCTTGGGGGGCAACGGCAATCAGCCCCAGCATTTT. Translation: CASSLGGNGNQPQHF. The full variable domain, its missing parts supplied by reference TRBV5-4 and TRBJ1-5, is ETGVTQSPTHLIKTRGQQVTLRCSSQSGHNTVSWYQQALGQGPQFIFQYYREEENGRGNFPPRFSGLQFPNYSSELNVNALELDDSALYLCASSLGGNGNQPQHFGDGTRLSIL.

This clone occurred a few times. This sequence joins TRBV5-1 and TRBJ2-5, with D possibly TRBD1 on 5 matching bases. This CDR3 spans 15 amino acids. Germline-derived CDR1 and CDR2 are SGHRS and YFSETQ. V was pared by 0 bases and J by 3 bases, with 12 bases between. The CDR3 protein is CASSLAAGLEETQYF. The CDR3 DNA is TGCGCCAGCAGCTTGGCGGCAGGGCTTGAAGAGACCCAGTACTTC.

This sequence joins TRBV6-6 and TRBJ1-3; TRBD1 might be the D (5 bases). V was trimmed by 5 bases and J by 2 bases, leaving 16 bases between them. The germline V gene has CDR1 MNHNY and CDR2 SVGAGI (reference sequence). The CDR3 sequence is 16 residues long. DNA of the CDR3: TGTGCCAGCAGTGCGGGGACCCAGTCGACTGGAAACACCATATATTTT. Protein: CASSAGTQSTGNTIYF.

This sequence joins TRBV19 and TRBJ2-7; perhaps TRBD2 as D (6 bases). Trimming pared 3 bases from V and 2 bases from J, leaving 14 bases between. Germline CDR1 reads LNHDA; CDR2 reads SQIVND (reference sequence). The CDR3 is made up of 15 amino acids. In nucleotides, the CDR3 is TGTGCCAGTAGTATCTTGGCTTCTAGCGCCTACGAGCAGTACTTC. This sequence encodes CASSILASSAYEQYF.

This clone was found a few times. CDR3 bases: TGTGCCAGTAGTATAAACAGGGGCACTGAAGCTTTCTTT. It codes for CASSINRGTEAFF. The V gene is TRBV19, the J gene TRBJ1-1; TRBD1 matches at 7 bases. V shed 2 bases and J 4 bases; nucleotides not matched to a gene: 1. This CDR3 is 13 amino acids long. CDR1 and CDR2 (germline): LNHDA, SQIVND (reference sequence).

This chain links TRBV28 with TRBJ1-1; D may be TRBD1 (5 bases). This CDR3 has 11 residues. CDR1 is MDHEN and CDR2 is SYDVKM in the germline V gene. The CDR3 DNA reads TGTGCTATCAGGGAGAACACTGAAGCTTTCTTT. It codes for CAIRENTEAFF.

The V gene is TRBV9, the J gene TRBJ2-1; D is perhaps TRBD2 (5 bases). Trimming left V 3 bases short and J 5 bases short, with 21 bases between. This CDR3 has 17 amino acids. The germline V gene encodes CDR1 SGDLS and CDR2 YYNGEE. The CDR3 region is CASSEPQERPNHNEQFF. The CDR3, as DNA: TGTGCCAGCAGCGAACCCCAGGAGCGGCCGAACCACAATGAGCAGTTCTTC.

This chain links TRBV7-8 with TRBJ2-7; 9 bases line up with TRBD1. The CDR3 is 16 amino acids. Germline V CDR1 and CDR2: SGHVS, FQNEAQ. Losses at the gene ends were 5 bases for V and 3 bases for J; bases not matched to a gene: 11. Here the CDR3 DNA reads TGTGCCAGCAGCCCACATCCGGGACAGGGCAGCTACGAGCAGTACTTC. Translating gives CASSPHPGQGSYEQYF. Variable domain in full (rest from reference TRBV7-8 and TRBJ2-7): GAGVSQSPRYKVAKRGQDVALRCDPISGHVSLFWYQQALGQGPEFLTYFQNEAQLDKSGLPSDRFFAERPEGSVSTLKIQRTQQEDSAVYLCASSPHPGQGSYEQYFGPGTRLTVT.

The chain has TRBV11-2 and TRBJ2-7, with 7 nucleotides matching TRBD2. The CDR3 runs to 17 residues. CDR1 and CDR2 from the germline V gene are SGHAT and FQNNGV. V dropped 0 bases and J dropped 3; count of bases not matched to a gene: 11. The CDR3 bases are TGTGCCAGCAGCTTAGATAGGATAGGACTAGGTGTCTACGAGCAGTACTTC. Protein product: CASSLDRIGLGVYEQYF.